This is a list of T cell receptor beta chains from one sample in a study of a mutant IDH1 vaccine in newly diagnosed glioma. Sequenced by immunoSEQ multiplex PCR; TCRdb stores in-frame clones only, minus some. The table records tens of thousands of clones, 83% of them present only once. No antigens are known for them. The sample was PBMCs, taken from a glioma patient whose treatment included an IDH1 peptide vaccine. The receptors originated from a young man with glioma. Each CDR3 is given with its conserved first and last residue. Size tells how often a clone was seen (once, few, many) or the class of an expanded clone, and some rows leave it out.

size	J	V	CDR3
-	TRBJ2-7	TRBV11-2	CASSFGTGRSVRYEQYF
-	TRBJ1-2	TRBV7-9	CASSLRAGTDYGYTF
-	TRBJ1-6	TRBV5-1	CASSLAAADNSPLHF
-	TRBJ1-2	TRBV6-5	CASRGPGRTNYGYTF
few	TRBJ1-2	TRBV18	CASSPGSGAGYTF
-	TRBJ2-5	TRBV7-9	CASSPGLAGGQETQYF
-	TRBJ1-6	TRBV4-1	CASSQYDRGNSPLHF
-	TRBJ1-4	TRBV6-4	CASTGTRLRQNEKLFF
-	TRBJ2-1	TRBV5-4	CASSLESGGAHEQFF
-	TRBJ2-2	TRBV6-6	CASSRLAGGTGELFF
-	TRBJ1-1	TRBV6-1	CASSEVEVSEAFF
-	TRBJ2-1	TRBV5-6	CASSHWTRYNEQFF
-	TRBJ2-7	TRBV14	CYRMRQYF
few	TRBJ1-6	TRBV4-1	CASSLVGPGLGSPLHF
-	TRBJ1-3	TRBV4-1	CASSQDSEPWENTIYF
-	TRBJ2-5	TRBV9	CASSTWTGGTGETQYF
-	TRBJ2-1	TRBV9	CASSVGDGYNEQFF
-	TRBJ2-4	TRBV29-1	CSVEGQTKNIQYF
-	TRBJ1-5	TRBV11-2	CASSSGQPGNQPQHF
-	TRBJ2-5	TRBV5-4	CASSLRGQGEETQYF
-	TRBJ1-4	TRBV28	CASKSNEKLFF
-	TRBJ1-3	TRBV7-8	CASRSQPGQGFSGNTIYF
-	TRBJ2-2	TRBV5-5	CASSFYVGSSTGELFF
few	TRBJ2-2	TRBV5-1	CASSSYWGLGGELFF
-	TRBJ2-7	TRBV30	CAWRPTDRGRSYEQYF
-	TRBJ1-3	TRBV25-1	CASSERGNTIYF
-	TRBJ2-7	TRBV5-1	CASSWGSEQYF
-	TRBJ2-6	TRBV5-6	CASSFRPQSSGANVLTF
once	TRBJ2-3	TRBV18	CASSPRGGAMSTDTQYF